This TCR beta chain was profiled in a study of blood T cell repertoires in COVID-19. In the source study's methods: Counts of nucleated cells, estimated from reference gene primer amplification, were obtained. Only in-frame clones appear in the TCRdb table, and some are missing; sequencing was by immunoSEQ multiplex PCR. That table is the source of V, J and clone size, and D and trimming were worked out from the DNA. Among about 250,000 clones listed, approximately 85% were seen once. Everyone who took part was 18 to 89 years old, and they came from some 23 US areas. Cohort allocation depended upon clinical history that participants reported. The CDR3 runs to 13 residues. V gave up 7 bases and J gave up 8 bases, with 17 bases separating them.

Sequencing was done on a sample of PBMCs or T cells enriched from blood (not recorded which). The receptor's source is a woman in her forties or fifties with acute COVID-19. This sequence joins TRBV12-3 or TRBV12-4 and TRBJ1-2; possibly TRBD1 for D (6 bases). The CDR3 loop is CASTRTVASGYTF. The CDR3, as DNA: TGTGCCAGCACCCGGACAGTAGCGAGCGGCTACACCTTC.